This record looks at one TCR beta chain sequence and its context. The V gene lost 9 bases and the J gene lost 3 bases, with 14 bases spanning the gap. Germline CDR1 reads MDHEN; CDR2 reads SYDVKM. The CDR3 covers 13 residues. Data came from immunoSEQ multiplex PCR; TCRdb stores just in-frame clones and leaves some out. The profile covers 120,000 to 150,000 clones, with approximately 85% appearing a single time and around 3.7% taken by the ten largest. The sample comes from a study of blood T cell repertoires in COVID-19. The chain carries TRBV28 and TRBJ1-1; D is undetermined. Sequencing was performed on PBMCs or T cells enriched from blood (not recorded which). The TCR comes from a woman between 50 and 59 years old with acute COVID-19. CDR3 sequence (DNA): TGTGCCAGTACCCATAGCGGGGACACTGAAGCTTTCTTT. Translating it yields CASTHSGDTEAFF. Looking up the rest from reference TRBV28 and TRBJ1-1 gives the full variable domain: DVKVTQSSRYLVKRTGEKVFLECVQDMDHENMFWYRQDPGLGLRLIYFSYDVKMKEKGDIPEGYSVSREKKERFSLILESASTNQTSMYLCASTHSGDTEAFFGQGTRLTVV.